Shown below are 24 T cell receptor beta chains from a single sample sequenced in a study of blood T cell repertoires in COVID-19. Produced via immunoSEQ multiplex PCR; TCRdb's table is partial and in-frame only. Among a few hundred thousand clones listed, 80% to 90% were seen once. The sequenced sample was peripheral blood. The receptors were sampled from a woman in her seventies with COVID-19, enrolled during active disease.

The V and J genes are TRBV18 and TRBJ1-1; D call uncertain. CDR1 is KGHSH, CDR2 LQKENI, per germline. The CDR3 sequence is 15 residues long. V was shortened by 8 bases and J by 1 base, with 17 bases between the two germline ends. CDR3 in amino acids: CASREVRESNTEAFF. The CDR3 DNA is TGTGCCAGCCGGGAGGTTCGGGAATCGAACACTGAAGCTTTCTTT.

Remarks on this clone: The junction shows a germline mismatch at one end, possibly a read error. The chain is built from TRBV7-7 and TRBJ2-1; TRBD2 aligns across 9 bases. CDR1 is SSHAT, CDR2 FNYEAQ, per germline (reference sequence). This CDR3 has 17 amino acids. The CDR3 sequence: CASSSSGWTSVLDEQFF. Here the CDR3 DNA reads TGTGCTAGCAGCTCCAGCGGTTGGACTAGCGTTCTCGATGAGCAGTTCTTC.

This chain joins TRBV30 and TRBJ2-4; D may be TRBD2 (7 bases). The CDR3 extends over 15 amino acids. Germline lookup yields CDR1 GTSNPN and CDR2 SVGIG (reference sequence). The germline V and J ends were trimmed by 2 bases and 9 bases, with 20 bases remaining between them. CDR3 protein: CAWSRGGQPPSIQYF. The CDR3 DNA reads TGTGCCTGGAGTAGGGGGGGCCAACCCCCTAGCATTCAGTACTTC.

The CDR3 reads CASSMGPFTVDVSPLHF. In nucleotides, the CDR3 is TGTGCCAGTAGTATGGGCCCCTTCACGGTCGATGTTTCACCCCTCCACTTT. This chain uses TRBV19 with TRBJ1-6; D remains unclear. The length of the CDR3 is 17 residues. Trimming left V 3 bases short and J 9 bases short, with 21 bases between. In germline, CDR1 is LNHDA, CDR2 SQIVND (reference sequence).

This clone was detected only once. The chain uses TRBV15 and TRBJ2-7; D is unresolved. CDR3 size: 13 residues. V lost 3 bases, J lost 0 bases, and 6 bases lay in between. In germline, CDR1 is LNHNV, CDR2 YYDKDF (reference sequence). The DNA for the CDR3 is TGTGCCACCAGCAGGGCCATCTCCTACGAGCAGTACTTC. It encodes CATSRAISYEQYF.

A single count supports this clone. The V and J genes are TRBV6-2 or TRBV6-3 and TRBJ1-4; 8 nucleotides match TRBD1. The V gene end was trimmed by 2 bases and the J gene end by 13 bases; junction bases not matched to a gene: 3. The CDR3 contains 12 residues. The germline V gene encodes CDR1 MNHEY and CDR2 SVGEGT. Here the CDR3 DNA reads TGTGCCAGCAGTTACGCCACAGGGGGACTGTTTTTT. It yields the protein CASSYATGGLFF.

The V gene is TRBV18, the J gene TRBJ1-6; D gene unclear. The CDR3 is 16 amino acids. Trimming pared 4 bases from V and 3 bases from J, leaving 13 bases between. Germline V gene lookup returns CDR1 KGHSH and CDR2 LQKENI. CDR3 nucleotide sequence: TGTGCCAGCTCACGGGTACAGAATGTCTATAATTCACCCCTCCACTTT. It specifies CASSRVQNVYNSPLHF.

This clone came up a few times. Written as DNA, the CDR3 is TGTGCCAGTAGTTCTGCGGGTATTATCTCTGGGGCCAACGTCCTGACTTTC. Residues: CASSSAGIISGANVLTF. The V and J genes are TRBV19 and TRBJ2-6, with a tentative D call TRBD2 (5 bases). V lost 5 bases and J lost 0, with 14 bases in between. CDR1 is LNHDA, CDR2 SQIVND, per germline (reference sequence). This CDR3 is built from 17 residues.

This chain links TRBV3-1 (or the pseudogene TRBV3-2) with TRBJ1-6; the match to TRBD1 covers 8 bases. The CDR3 covers 14 residues. Germline loops: CDR1 LGHDT, CDR2 YNNKEL (reference sequence). Trimming cost V 5 bases and J 10 bases; bases outside gene matches: 7. The DNA of the CDR3 is TGTGCCAGCAGCACCCGACAGGGGAGCTCACCCCTCCACTTT. Amino acid sequence: CASSTRQGSSPLHF.

This chain joins TRBV30 and TRBJ2-3, with a weak D call TRBD2 (5 bases). Trimming removed 3 bases from V and 0 bases from J, with 13 bases in between. This CDR3 is 15 amino acids long. Germline V gene lookup returns CDR1 GTSNPN and CDR2 SVGIG (reference sequence). The CDR3 reads CAWSRGISSTDTQYF. As DNA, the CDR3 is TGTGCCTGGAGCAGAGGGATCTCTAGCACAGATACGCAGTATTTT.

The gene calls are TRBV28 and TRBJ2-7; tentative D call: TRBD1 (7 bases). Germline CDR1 is MDHEN and CDR2 is SYDVKM. Trimming shortened V by 2 bases and J by 0 bases, and 11 bases separated the two germline ends. The CDR3 sequence is 15 residues long. In DNA, the CDR3 is TGTGCCAGCAGTTTACAGGGGGGTTTCTCCTACGAGCAGTACTTC. It yields the protein CASSLQGGFSYEQYF.

The chain couples TRBV18 to TRBJ1-1; a possible D gene is TRBD1 (5 bases). V gave up 4 bases and J gave up 1 base, with 16 bases separating them. CDR3 length: 16 residues. The germline V gene encodes CDR1 KGHSH and CDR2 LQKENI. The CDR3: CASSLSRRDSNTEAFF. The CDR3 DNA is TGTGCCAGCTCACTTAGCCGCAGGGACTCGAACACTGAAGCTTTCTTT.

This chain joins TRBV5-4 and TRBJ2-1, with D possibly matching TRBD2 (7 bases). The CDR3 is 16 residues long. CDR1 and CDR2 (germline): SGHNT, YYREEE (reference sequence). Trimming left V 4 bases short and J 7 bases short, with 21 bases between. The CDR3 is CASSPWGAGAGNEQFF. The CDR3 bases are TGTGCCAGCAGCCCATGGGGGGCGGGAGCGGGAAATGAGCAGTTCTTC.

This chain connects TRBV12-5 to TRBJ2-1, with TRBD2 identical over 9 bases. The V and J ends lost 4 bases and 6 bases, in that order; junction bases with no gene match: 10. CDR1 LGHNT and CDR2 FRNRAP come from the germline V gene. The CDR3 spans 16 residues. The CDR3 DNA reads as TGTGCTAGTGGTTCTACCACCAGCGGGAGGCGCAATGAGCAGTTCTTC. The encoded protein is CASGSTTSGRRNEQFF.

The rearrangement joins TRBV7-8 to TRBJ2-2, with D possibly TRBD2 on 6 matching bases. V was shortened by 2 bases and J by 2 bases, with 12 bases between the two germline ends. The CDR3 length is 16 residues. From germline, CDR1 is SGHVS and CDR2 FQNEAQ. The CDR3, as DNA: TGTGCCAGCAGCTTAATGGTGGGAGGTAACACCGGGGAGCTGTTTTTT. It codes for CASSLMVGGNTGELFF.

The V gene is TRBV2, the J gene TRBJ2-1, with TRBD2 matching 7 bases. CDR3 length: 12 amino acids. Per the germline V gene, CDR1 is SNHLY and CDR2 is FYNNEI. V was pared by 4 bases and J by 7 bases, with 1 base of the junction left unmatched. The CDR3 region has the DNA TGTGCCAGCAGTGGTAGCGGGAATGAGCAGTTCTTC. The encoded protein is CASSGSGNEQFF.

V usage is TRBV7-2 and J usage is TRBJ2-1; 8 positions match TRBD1. Germline V lookup: CDR1 SGHTA, CDR2 FQGNSA. CDR3 size: 16 residues. J lost 4 bases, V lost 5 bases, and 10 bases had no gene match. In DNA, the CDR3 is TGTGCCAGCAGCCGTCCGGGACAGGCGCCTTACAATGAGCAGTTCTTC. It codes for CASSRPGQAPYNEQFF.

Here the CDR3 reads CASSPGQGAGELFF. The CDR3 region has the DNA TGTGCCAGCAGCCCCGGACAGGGGGCCGGGGAGCTGTTTTTT. The V and J genes are TRBV7-3 and TRBJ2-2; 10 nucleotides line up with TRBD1. The CDR3 covers 14 residues. V lost 5 bases and J lost 6; bases outside the gene matches: 3. Per the germline V gene, CDR1 is SGHTA and CDR2 is FQGTGA.

This clone showed up just once. The rearrangement joins TRBV5-1 to TRBJ1-1, with D possibly TRBD1 on 6 matching bases. Germline CDR1 SGHRS, CDR2 YFSETQ. This CDR3 comprises 13 residues. The V and J ends lost 3 bases and 2 bases respectively, with 8 bases between them. CDR3 protein: CASSSGHNTEAFF. CDR3 DNA: TGCGCCAGCAGCTCGGGACATAACACTGAAGCTTTCTTT.

The V gene is TRBV28, the J gene TRBJ1-4; 9 nucleotides align to TRBD1. The V gene end was trimmed by 3 bases and the J gene end by 7 bases; junction bases not matched to a gene: 6. The CDR3 extends over 15 amino acids. Looked up from germline, CDR1 is MDHEN and CDR2 is SYDVKM. The CDR3 is CASSLNRGHFEKLFF. CDR3 coding DNA: TGTGCCAGCAGTTTGAACAGGGGGCATTTTGAAAAACTGTTTTTT.

The chain carries TRBV6-2 or TRBV6-3 and TRBJ1-5, with D possibly being TRBD1 (6 bases). CDR3 length: 15 amino acids. Germline assignment: CDR1 MNHEY and CDR2 SVGEGT. Trimming shortened V by 6 bases and J by 4 bases, and 16 bases separated the two germline ends. This CDR3 is CASSTNRDINQPQHF. In DNA, the CDR3 is TGTGCCAGCAGCACTAACCGGGACATAAATCAGCCCCAGCATTTT.

The chain links TRBV20-1 to TRBJ2-7; TRBD2 might be the D (7 bases). Germline V CDR1 and CDR2: DFQATT, SNEGSKA (reference sequence). This CDR3 spans 11 amino acids. The CDR3 DNA sequence: TGCATCACGGGGGGCGAAACCGAGCAGTACTTC. Residues: CITGGETEQYF.

The rearrangement joins TRBV30 to TRBJ1-6, with D possibly being TRBD1 (5 bases). The CDR3 contains 15 residues. V was trimmed by 0 bases and J by 5 bases, leaving 11 bases between them. The germline V gene encodes CDR1 GTSNPN and CDR2 SVGIG (reference sequence). The CDR3 reads CAWSVLDIDNSPLHF. For the CDR3, the DNA is TGTGCCTGGAGTGTATTGGACATAGATAATTCACCCCTCCACTTT.

As regards this clone: The junction departs from the called germline gene at one end, perhaps through a read error. V is TRBV6-5 and J is TRBJ1-1, with TRBD1 matching 9 bases. The CDR3 is 15 residues long. In germline, CDR1 is MNHEY, CDR2 SVGAGI. The CDR3 bases are TGTGCCAGCAATTACCAACAGGGGGCGAACACTGAAGCTTTCTTT. It is translated as CASNYQQGANTEAFF.